The 2 T cell receptor beta chains in this list originate from one sample, sequenced in a study of regulatory T cells in long-lasting Graves disease. Time point here: persistent/refractory GD, antithyroid drugs over 5 years with positive TRAb. From RNA extracted from PBMCs, the TCR library was made. Relying on iRepertoire HTBI primers and Arm-PCR of CDR3 regions, the team built TCR beta libraries. TCRdb ran MiXCR on the multiplex PCR reads and lists one entry per CDR3 protein. The sample holds more than 300,000 distinct CDR3 sequences; less than 20% are singletons and the top ten take less than 35%. The starting material was peripheral blood mononuclear cells (PBMCs), obtained when the disease was refractory, from a patient treated with antithyroid drugs. These receptors all come from a female donor with Graves disease.

This clonotype has ten or more counts. The V gene is TRBV27, the J gene TRBJ1-6; no reliable D call. The CDR3 is made up of 14 amino acids. Germline V gives CDR1 MNHEY, CDR2 SMNVEV (reference sequence). Deletions cut 6 bases from V and 9 bases from J, with 15 bases between. The CDR3 coding sequence is TGTGCCAGCAGGCCCAGGCAGCCAGGTTCACCCCTCCACTTT. Translation: CASRPRQPGSPLHF.

This clonotype was seen a few times. The chain joins TRBV7-9 to TRBJ1-2; 9 positions match TRBD1. The junction had 7 bases not matched to a gene; V was cut back by 5 bases and J by 3 bases. The CDR3 consists of 15 residues. CDR1 and CDR2 (germline): SEHNR, FQNEAQ (reference sequence). CDR3 in DNA: TGTGCCAGCAGCCCGGGACAGGGAAGTCACTATGGCTACACCTTC. This encodes CASSPGQGSHYGYTF.